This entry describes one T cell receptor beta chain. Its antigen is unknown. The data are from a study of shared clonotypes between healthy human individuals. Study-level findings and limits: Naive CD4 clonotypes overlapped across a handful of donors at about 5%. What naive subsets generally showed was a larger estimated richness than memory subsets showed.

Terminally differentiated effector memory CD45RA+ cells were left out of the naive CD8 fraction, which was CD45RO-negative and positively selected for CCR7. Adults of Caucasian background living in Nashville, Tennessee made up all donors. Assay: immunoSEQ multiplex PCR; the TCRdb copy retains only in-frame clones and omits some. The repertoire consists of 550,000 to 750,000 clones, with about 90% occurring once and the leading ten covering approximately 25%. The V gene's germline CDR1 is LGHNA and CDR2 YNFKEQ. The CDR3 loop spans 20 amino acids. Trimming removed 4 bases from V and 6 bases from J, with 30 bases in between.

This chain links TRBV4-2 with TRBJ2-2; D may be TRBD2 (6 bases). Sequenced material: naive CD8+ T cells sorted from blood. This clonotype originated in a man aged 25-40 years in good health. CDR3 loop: CASSLKTFAGGLGTAGELFF. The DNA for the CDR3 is TGTGCCAGCAGCCTAAAAACATTCGCTGGGGGACTCGGTACCGCCGGGGAGCTGTTTTTT.